These 23 T cell receptor beta chains share one sample of origin, sequenced in a study of T-cell memory formation after mild COVID-19. Using its own MiXCR run on the 5' RACE reads, TCRdb lists one record per CDR3 protein. Here the sample spans 190,000 or so distinct CDR3 sequences, 20% to 25% being singletons. Specimen: PBMCs or a T cell subset sorted from them (not recorded which). These receptor sequences come from an adult woman who had mild COVID-19 (a few samples of this study predate the infection). Cell type and time point are not known.

This clonotype was detected a few times. The rearrangement joins TRBV6-1 to TRBJ2-1; 10 bases are shared with TRBD1. CDR3 length equals 15 residues. V was pared by 5 bases and J by 4 bases, with 5 bases of the junction left unmatched. Germline CDR1 MNHNS, CDR2 SASEGT. The DNA for the CDR3 is TGTGCCAGCAGTCTGGGGACAGGGGTTTACAATGAGCAGTTCTTC. As protein: CASSLGTGVYNEQFF.

This clonotype has only a few counts. The V and J genes are TRBV7-9 and TRBJ2-3; 10 bases match TRBD2. The germline gives CDR1 SEHNR, CDR2 FQNEAQ (reference sequence). V trimming: 7 bases; J trimming: 3 bases; junction bases outside the gene matches: 7. The CDR3 sequence is 15 residues long. CDR3: CASIFLSGGTDTQYF. CDR3 in DNA: TGTGCCAGCATCTTCCTTAGCGGGGGGACAGATACGCAGTATTTT.

The V call is TRBV24-1, the J call TRBJ2-2; perhaps D is TRBD1 or TRBD2 (5 bases each). Trimming removed 5 bases at V and 3 bases at J, with 12 bases between. The V gene's germline CDR1 is KGHDR and CDR2 SFDVKD. This CDR3 spans 15 amino acids. For the CDR3, the DNA is TGTGCCACCAGTGTATTGGGGGAAGACACCGGGGAGCTGTTTTTT. It yields the protein CATSVLGEDTGELFF.

This clonotype was counted only a few times. V is TRBV27 and J is TRBJ2-5, with D possibly matching TRBD1 (5 bases). Germline assignment: CDR1 MNHEY and CDR2 SMNVEV (reference sequence). The V end lost 3 bases, the J end lost 0 bases, and 11 bases lay between the germline ends. This CDR3 has 15 residues. CDR3 nucleotide sequence: TGTGCCAGCAGTTTCGATGACAGATACCAAGAGACCCAGTACTTC. Its protein is CASSFDDRYQETQYF.

This clonotype was found a few times. J is TRBJ2-7 and V is TRBV7-9; TRBD1 is a possible D gene (5 bases). Germline CDR1 and CDR2: SEHNR and FQNEAQ (reference sequence). V lost 2 bases to trimming and J lost 0 bases, with 11 bases between them. CDR3 length: 15 residues. The CDR3 DNA reads as TGTGCCAGCAGCTTAACCGATGACAGCTCCTACGAGCAGTACTTC. This sequence encodes CASSLTDDSSYEQYF.

V usage is TRBV20-1 and J usage is TRBJ2-3; 10 bases map to TRBD1. The CDR3 totals 16 residues. CDR1 DFQATT and CDR2 SNEGSKA come from the germline V gene (reference sequence). The V and J ends lost 3 bases and 0 bases, in that order; junction bases with no gene match: 6. CDR3 loop: CSARIRDRGSTDTQYF. CDR3 DNA sequence: TGCAGTGCTAGGATCAGGGACAGGGGCAGCACAGATACGCAGTATTTT.

This clonotype was counted a few times. J is TRBJ2-1 and V is TRBV9, with unresolved D. The CDR3 runs 13 residues. The V end was cut by 4 bases, the J end by 7 bases, with 12 bases between. In germline, CDR1 is SGDLS, CDR2 YYNGEE. CDR3 in DNA: TGTGCCAGCAGCTCTATCTCTGCGAATGAGCAGTTCTTC. Encoded protein: CASSSISANEQFF.

CDR3 in DNA: TGTGCCAGCAGCCCAACGGTAGCGGGTGTGAACAATGAGCAGTTCTTC. Its translation: CASSPTVAGVNNEQFF. The chain has TRBV7-3 and TRBJ2-1, with 7 bases identical to TRBD2. CDR1 and CDR2 from the germline V gene are SGHTA and FQGTGA. The CDR3 extends over 16 amino acids. Trimming took 5 bases from V and 5 from J; bases not matched to a gene: 12.

The chain uses TRBV5-1 and TRBJ2-2; D gene uncertain. Trimming took off 0 bases at V and 9 bases at J, with 18 bases between the two ends. Germline V lookup: CDR1 SGHRS, CDR2 YFSETQ. The CDR3 sequence is 16 residues long. The CDR3 nucleotides are TGCGCCAGCAGCTTGGACACTACTACCGCTCACCGGGAGCTGTTTTTT. Its protein is CASSLDTTTAHRELFF.

The chain combines TRBV6-1 with TRBJ1-2; TRBD1 is a possible D gene (6 bases). The ends were cut back, 0 bases at V and 3 bases at J, with 14 bases in the middle. CDR1 is MNHNS and CDR2 is SASEGT in the germline V gene. This CDR3 contains 16 residues. CDR3 coding DNA: TGTGCCAGCAGTGAAGCGCTAAGGACAGATTACTATGGCTACACCTTC. It encodes CASSEALRTDYYGYTF.

The chain uses TRBV7-8 and TRBJ2-7; D is perhaps TRBD1 or TRBD2 (6 bases each). V was pared by 5 bases and J by 3 bases, with 17 bases between. CDR3 size: 15 residues. In germline, CDR1 is SGHVS, CDR2 FQNEAQ. For the CDR3, the DNA is TGTGCCAGCAGCCCCGGAGGGATAGGGGGCTACGAGCAGTACTTC. Protein product: CASSPGGIGGYEQYF.

In this sample, this clonotype turned up a few times. CDR3 sequence (DNA): TGTGCCAGCAGCTTAGCTGGACTAGCGGGGGCCTACGAGCAGTACTTC. Translation gives CASSLAGLAGAYEQYF. The V call is TRBV7-9, the J call TRBJ2-7, with 13 bases matching TRBD2. The CDR3 has 16 residues. The germline gives CDR1 SEHNR, CDR2 FQNEAQ (reference sequence). After removal of 0 bases from V and 2 bases from J, the junction contained 1 base not matched to a gene.

This clonotype was seen a few times. The J gene is TRBJ2-5, the V gene TRBV12-3 or TRBV12-4; D not certain. The CDR3 is 12 amino acids. Between the trimmed V and J ends, which lost 6 bases and 0 bases, there was a span of 5 bases. The CDR3: CASSPNQETQYF. The CDR3 coding sequence is TGTGCCAGCAGCCCGAACCAAGAGACCCAGTACTTC.

This clonotype was found a few times. This chain connects TRBV5-1 to TRBJ2-3, with 7 bases aligning to TRBD2. The CDR3 sequence is 17 residues long. The J segment lost 3 bases and the V segment lost 3 bases, leaving 13 bases of the junction unmatched. Germline CDR1 and CDR2: SGHRS and YFSETQ. The CDR3 sequence is CASSWEGPSFGTDTQYF. As DNA, the CDR3 is TGCGCCAGCAGCTGGGAGGGACCGTCCTTCGGGACAGATACGCAGTATTTT.

The chain uses TRBV27 and TRBJ2-2; D remains ambiguous. This CDR3 comprises 14 residues. Trimming pared 7 bases from V and 2 bases from J, leaving 11 bases between. Germline-derived CDR1 and CDR2 are MNHEY and SMNVEV (reference sequence). The DNA of the CDR3 is TGTGCCAGCACCCACGACGGAAACACCGGGGAGCTGTTTTTT. As protein: CASTHDGNTGELFF.

A few counts support this clonotype. This rearrangement joins TRBV4-1 to TRBJ1-1; D is possibly TRBD1 (5 bases). The ends were cut back, 3 bases at V and 1 base at J, with 24 bases in the middle. The CDR3 has 19 amino acids. The V gene's germline CDR1 is MGHRA and CDR2 YSYEKL. CDR3 sequence (DNA): TGCGCCAGCAGCCAGGAGGCGTTATGGGCAGGGATTAGGAACACTGAAGCTTTCTTT. It is translated as CASSQEALWAGIRNTEAFF.

The chain uses TRBV29-1 and TRBJ1-2; D is uncertain. Germline V gives CDR1 SQVTM, CDR2 ANQGSEA. V shed 4 bases and J shed 8 bases, with 11 bases lying between them. CDR3 size: 11 residues. The CDR3 DNA is TGCAGCGTTGCGACGGCCCCCGGCTACACCTTC. It encodes CSVATAPGYTF.

The V and J genes are TRBV12-3 or TRBV12-4 and TRBJ2-5, with D perhaps matching TRBD2 (6 bases). V lost 3 bases to trimming and J lost 1 base, with 12 bases between them. The CDR3 is made up of 15 amino acids. The CDR3, as DNA: TGTGCCAGCAGTTTGTTCGGGAGCCCCCAAGAGACCCAGTACTTC. Protein product: CASSLFGSPQETQYF.

This clonotype appeared many times. The chain is built from TRBV29-1 and TRBJ2-3; D gene unclear. Germline values: CDR1 SQVTM, CDR2 ANQGSEA. The CDR3 sequence is 14 residues long. V was clipped by 6 bases and J by 2 bases, with 15 bases between them. The CDR3 sequence is CSVVQEGITDTQYF. The CDR3 DNA sequence: TGCAGCGTCGTCCAGGAAGGAATCACAGATACGCAGTATTTT.

This clonotype has only a few counts. DNA of the CDR3: TGTGCCAGCAGCTTAGCCCAGGAGGGGGTGGACACTGAAGCTTTCTTT. Residues: CASSLAQEGVDTEAFF. This chain connects TRBV13 to TRBJ1-1, with D perhaps TRBD1 (6 bases). The germline CDR1 and CDR2 sequences are PRHDT and FYEKMQ (reference sequence). The CDR3 loop spans 16 amino acids. Trimming shortened V by 1 base and J by 3 bases, and 15 bases separated the two germline ends.

The table lists this clonotype with a few counts. The chain joins TRBV7-8 to TRBJ2-1; TRBD2 matches at 9 bases. The V and J ends lost 4 bases and 4 bases, in that order; junction bases with no gene match: 11. The CDR3 has 17 residues. Per germline, CDR1 SGHVS and CDR2 FQNEAQ. CDR3 sequence (DNA): TGTGCCAGCAGCTCCAACCCTAGCGGGGCAAATTACAATGAGCAGTTCTTC. Encoded protein: CASSSNPSGANYNEQFF.

CDR3 nucleotide sequence: TGCGCCAGCAGCCAAGATGATACCGGACTAGCGGGAGGGAATGAGCAGTTCTTC. It translates to CASSQDDTGLAGGNEQFF. V usage is TRBV4-1 and J usage is TRBJ2-1, with 15 bases lining up with TRBD2. The junction had 7 bases not matched to a gene; V was cut back by 0 bases and J by 7 bases. Germline-derived CDR1 and CDR2 are MGHRA and YSYEKL. This CDR3 spans 18 amino acids.

V and J are TRBV6-6 and TRBJ2-7; D might be TRBD1 (6 bases). Trimming pared 2 bases from V and 0 bases from J, leaving 14 bases between. The length of the CDR3 is 16 residues. Per germline, CDR1 MNHNY and CDR2 SVGAGI (reference sequence). The CDR3 is CASSYVLGDNSYEQYF. CDR3 in DNA: TGTGCCAGCAGTTACGTGTTAGGGGACAACTCCTACGAGCAGTACTTC.